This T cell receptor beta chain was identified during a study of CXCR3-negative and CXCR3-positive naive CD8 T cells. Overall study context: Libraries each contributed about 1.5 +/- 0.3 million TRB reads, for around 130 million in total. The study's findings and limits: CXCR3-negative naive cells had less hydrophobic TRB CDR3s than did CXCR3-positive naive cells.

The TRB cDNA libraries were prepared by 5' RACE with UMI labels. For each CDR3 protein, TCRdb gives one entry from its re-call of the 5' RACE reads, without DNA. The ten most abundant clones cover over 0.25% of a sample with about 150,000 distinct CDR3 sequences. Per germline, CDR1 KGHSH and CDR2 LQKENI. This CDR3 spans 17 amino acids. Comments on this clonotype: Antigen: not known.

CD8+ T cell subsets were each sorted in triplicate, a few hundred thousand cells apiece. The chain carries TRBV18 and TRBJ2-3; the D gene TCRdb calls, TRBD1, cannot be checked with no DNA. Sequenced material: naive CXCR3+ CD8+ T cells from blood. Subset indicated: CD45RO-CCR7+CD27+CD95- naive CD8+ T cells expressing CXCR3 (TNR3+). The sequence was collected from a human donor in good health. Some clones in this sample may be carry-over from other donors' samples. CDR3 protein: CASSPPDWGLSTDTQYF. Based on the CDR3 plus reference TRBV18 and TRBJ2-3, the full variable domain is NAGVMQNPRHLVRRRGQEARLRCSPMKGHSHVYWYRQLPEEGLKFMVYLQKENIIDESGMPKERFSAEFPKEGPSILRIQQVVRGDSAAYFCASSPPDWGLSTDTQYFGPGTRLTVL.